These T cell receptor beta chains were read from a single sample in a study of blood T cells in healthy people across ages. In TCRdb, the 5' RACE reads were re-called with MiXCR into one record per CDR3 protein. The data hold 1.5 million to 2 million distinct CDR3 sequences, with about 32% observed a single time. Material for sequencing was blood. These receptors all stem from a woman aged 25 to 39 in good health. Each CDR3 is given with its conserved first and last residue. The D gene is left open where the match is weak. Some rows have no size entry. The others give once, few or many, or a class for an expanded clone.

TRBJ2-1 | - | TRBV12-3/TRBV12-4 | - | CASSPNRAPGWYNEQFF | TGTGCCAGCAGTCCAAACAGGGCCCCCGGCTGGTACAATGAGCAGTTCTTC
TRBJ1-2 | - | TRBV27 | - | CASSVNIEGLSSQGYTF | TGTGCCAGCAGTGTAAATATCGAGGGTCTATCATCTCAAGGCTACACCTTC
TRBJ2-2 | - | TRBV5-1 | - | CASSLGLDGELFF | TGCGCCAGCAGCTTGGGACTGGACGGGGAGCTGTTTTTT
TRBJ1-4 | TRBD1 | TRBV20-1 | few | CSAMDRAGTEKLFF | TGCAGTGCTATGGACAGGGCGGGGACGGAAAAACTGTTTTTT
TRBJ2-2 | - | TRBV28 | - | CASSSDSIGGGELFF | TGTGCCAGCAGCTCAGACTCTATTGGGGGCGGGGAGCTGTTTTTT
TRBJ2-1 | TRBD2 | TRBV3-1 | - | CASSQGAGEGRGEQFF | TGTGCCAGCAGCCAAGGGGCGGGGGAAGGGCGAGGTGAGCAGTTCTTC
TRBJ1-2 | - | TRBV12-3/TRBV12-4 | few | CASRFARGYTF | TGTGCCAGCAGATTTGCCCGGGGCTACACCTTC
TRBJ2-3 | - | TRBV20-1 | - | CSASRAGDMTDTQYF | TGCAGTGCTAGCAGGGCAGGGGATATGACAGATACGCAGTATTTT
TRBJ2-5 | TRBD2 | TRBV7-3 | once | CASSPTGGARETQYF | TGTGCCAGCAGTCCAACCGGGGGGGCGCGGGAGACCCAGTACTTC
TRBJ2-7 | TRBD2 | TRBV7-9 | - | CASSAGGGHSEQYF | TGTGCCAGCAGCGCCGGGGGGGGTCACAGCGAGCAGTACTTC
TRBJ2-7 | TRBD1 | TRBV5-1 | many | CASSKDRGSSYEQYF | TGCGCCAGCAGCAAGGACAGGGGCTCCTCCTACGAGCAGTACTTC
TRBJ2-5 | - | TRBV9 | few | CASSVIAETQYF | TGTGCCAGCAGCGTAATTGCGGAGACCCAGTACTTC
TRBJ2-6 | - | TRBV12-3/TRBV12-4 | - | CASGTSGANVLTF | TGTGCCAGCGGAACCTCTGGGGCCAACGTCCTGACTTTC
TRBJ2-1 | TRBD2 | TRBV4-2 | few | CASSQEAGGPPSYNEQFF | TGTGCCAGCAGCCAAGAAGCGGGGGGACCCCCCTCCTACAATGAGCAGTTCTTC
TRBJ2-5 | - | TRBV27 | - | CATRQAGRPETQYF | TGTGCCACCCGACAGGCCGGGAGGCCTGAGACCCAGTACTTC
TRBJ2-5 | - | TRBV28 | few | CASRGAAQETQYF | TGTGCCAGCCGGGGGGCGGCCCAAGAGACCCAGTACTTC
TRBJ2-7 | - | TRBV5-1 | - | CASSLELGAEGEQYF | TGCGCCAGCAGCTTGGAGTTGGGGGCAGAGGGCGAGCAGTACTTC
TRBJ1-5 | - | TRBV5-1 | few | CASSPLGVVEGQPQHF | TGCGCCAGCAGCCCCCTGGGGGTCGTCGAGGGCCAGCCCCAGCATTTT
TRBJ2-7 | - | TRBV20-1 | few | CSARGERGQSYEQYF | TGCAGTGCTAGAGGGGAGCGGGGACAGAGCTACGAGCAGTACTTC
TRBJ2-5 | TRBD2 | TRBV9 | - | CASSVTSGGAGETQYF | TGTGCCAGCAGCGTAACTAGCGGGGGGGCAGGGGAGACCCAGTACTTC
TRBJ2-5 | TRBD2 | TRBV10-1 | few | CASSDSSGAGETQYF | TGCGCCAGCAGTGACTCTAGCGGGGCTGGGGAGACCCAGTACTTC
TRBJ1-6 | - | TRBV7-8 | - | CASSLAGGGLDSPLHF | TGTGCCAGCAGCTTAGCCGGCGGCGGCTTGGATTCACCCCTCCACTTT
TRBJ1-1 | TRBD1 | TRBV6-1 | few | CASSERGLVTEAFF | TGTGCCAGCAGTGAGAGGGGGCTCGTTACTGAAGCTTTCTTT
TRBJ2-5 | - | TRBV7-6 | many | CASSLTQRAGETQYF | TGTGCCAGCAGCTTGACTCAGAGGGCGGGGGAGACCCAGTACTTC
TRBJ2-7 | - | TRBV12-3/TRBV12-4 | few | CASQRGGGGEQYF | TGTGCCAGCCAAAGGGGAGGGGGCGGCGAGCAGTACTTC
TRBJ2-7 | TRBD2 | TRBV6-2/TRBV6-3 | - | CASSYSGVPSGSTYEQYF | TGTGCCAGCAGTTACTCGGGGGTCCCTAGCGGGAGCACCTACGAGCAGTACTTC
TRBJ2-3 | TRBD2 | TRBV6-2/TRBV6-3 | few | CASRSGLAKSTDTQYF | TGTGCCAGCAGATCCGGACTAGCGAAGAGCACAGATACGCAGTATTTT
TRBJ2-5 | TRBD1 | TRBV29-1 | few | CSVSGTGFQETQYF | TGCAGCGTGTCCGGGACAGGGTTTCAAGAGACCCAGTACTTC
TRBJ2-3 | - | TRBV20-1 | - | CSARPGTYSTDAQYF | TGCAGTGCTAGACCCGGGACATATAGCACAGATGCGCAGTATTTT
TRBJ2-1 | TRBD2 | TRBV12-3/TRBV12-4 | once | CASTPTSGTNEQFF | TGTGCCAGCACCCCCACTAGCGGGACCAATGAGCAGTTCTTC
TRBJ2-7 | - | TRBV30 | - | CAWSGYPYEQYF | TGTGCCTGGAGTGGGTACCCCTACGAGCAGTACTTC
TRBJ2-4 | - | TRBV20-1 | few | CSARVPGTLNIQYF | TGCAGTGCTAGGGTTCCGGGAACATTAAACATTCAGTACTTC
TRBJ2-7 | TRBD2 | TRBV3-1 | few | CASSQREFSYEQYF | TGTGCCAGCAGCCAGCGGGAGTTCTCCTACGAGCAGTACTTC
TRBJ2-2 | - | TRBV20-1 | few | CSAIGTDDTGELFF | TGCAGTGCAATCGGGACGGATGACACCGGGGAGCTGTTTTTT
TRBJ2-2 | - | TRBV27 | - | CASSSGWGRSYTGELFF | TGTGCCAGCAGCTCGGGATGGGGCAGATCTTACACCGGGGAGCTGTTTTTT
TRBJ2-5 | - | TRBV6-5 | - | CASNAGGGMGETQYF | TGTGCCAGCAACGCAGGGGGGGGGATGGGAGAGACCCAGTACTTC
TRBJ2-5 | TRBD1 | TRBV7-3 | - | CASSLGEDRGLETQYF | TGTGCCAGCAGCTTAGGGGAGGACAGGGGCCTGGAGACCCAGTACTTC
TRBJ1-1 | - | TRBV2 | few | CASKNQVEAFF | TGTGCCAGCAAAAATCAGGTTGAAGCTTTCTTT
TRBJ1-6 | - | TRBV20-1 | - | CSARDHRGSYNSPLHF | TGCAGTGCTAGAGATCATCGGGGATCCTATAATTCACCCCTCCACTTT
TRBJ2-1 | TRBD2 | TRBV6-6 | - | CASSPLQLAGGLNEQFF | TGTGCCAGCAGTCCCCTCCAACTAGCGGGGGGGCTCAATGAGCAGTTCTTC
TRBJ2-7 | - | TRBV15 | - | CATSRAGQPYEQYF | TGTGCCACCAGCAGAGCCGGACAGCCCTACGAGCAGTACTTC
TRBJ2-7 | TRBD2 | TRBV3-1 | - | CASSQVAGGVYEQYF | TGTGCCAGCAGCCAAGTAGCGGGGGGGGTGTACGAGCAGTACTTC
TRBJ2-7 | TRBD2 | TRBV7-2 | - | CASSPESGGAYNEQYF | TGTGCCAGCAGCCCCGAAAGCGGGGGGGCCTACAATGAGCAGTACTTC
TRBJ2-5 | TRBD2 | TRBV7-9 | - | CTSSLVPGLAAIQETQYF | TGTACCAGCAGCTTAGTTCCGGGACTAGCGGCCATTCAAGAGACCCAGTACTTC